These 13 T cell receptor beta chains were sequenced from one sample in a study of shared clonotypes between healthy human individuals. Clones were read by immunoSEQ multiplex PCR, and TCRdb kept only the in-frame ones, dropping some. The sample yields some 800,000 clones, about 92% seen once. CD45RO-negative, CCR7-positively selected cells formed the naive CD8 fraction, excluding terminally differentiated effector memory CD45RA+ cells. Sequencing was performed on naive CD8+ T cells sorted from blood. Receptor source: a man between 25 and 39 years old in good health.

The chain is built from TRBV7-8 and TRBJ2-7, with TRBD2 as a possible D gene (5 bases). V was shortened by 2 bases and J by 6 bases, with 8 bases between the two germline ends. CDR1 and CDR2 (germline): SGHVS, FQNEAQ. The length of the CDR3 is 12 residues. CDR3 sequence reads: CASSLFRGEQYF. DNA of the CDR3: TGTGCCAGCAGCTTATTTCGGGGCGAGCAGTACTTC.

The gene calls are TRBV6-6 and TRBJ2-1; D gene ambiguous. Deletions cut 6 bases from V and 0 bases from J, with 9 bases between. CDR1 and CDR2 from the germline V gene are MNHNY and SVGAGI (reference sequence). This CDR3 is built from 14 residues. The CDR3 DNA is TGTGCCAGCAGCTCGTTCGGCTCCTACAATGAGCAGTTCTTC. It translates to CASSSFGSYNEQFF.

V usage is TRBV4-1 and J usage is TRBJ2-5, with TRBD2 matching over 12 bases. Trimming cost V 0 bases and J 4 bases; bases outside gene matches: 6. CDR1 is MGHRA and CDR2 is YSYEKL in the germline V gene. The CDR3 extends over 17 amino acids. CDR3 residues: CASSQDGLAGLVETQYF. CDR3 nucleotides: TGCGCCAGCAGCCAAGACGGACTAGCGGGACTTGTAGAGACCCAGTACTTC.

This clone has a single count. The chain carries TRBV7-9 and TRBJ2-1; D might be TRBD2 (5 bases). With 5 bases removed from V and 9 bases from J, the gap between germline ends came to 14 bases. Germline-derived CDR1 and CDR2 are SEHNR and FQNEAQ (reference sequence). The CDR3 is 13 residues long. CDR3 in DNA: TGTGCCAGCAGCCCCCCTACTAGAATTGAGCAGTTCTTC. Translated: CASSPPTRIEQFF.

This chain uses TRBV10-1 with TRBJ1-5; D ambiguous. The CDR3 has 12 residues. The V end was cut by 0 bases, the J end by 7 bases, with 4 bases between. Germline CDR1 is WNHNN and CDR2 is SYGVQD (reference sequence). CDR3 bases: TGCGCCAGCAGTGAGTCGTCACAGCCCCAGCATTTT. Protein: CASSESSQPQHF.

The gene calls are TRBV4-3 and TRBJ2-4, with TRBD2 identical over 7 bases. The CDR3 loop spans 17 amino acids. CDR1 LGHNA and CDR2 YSLEER come from the germline V gene. J gave up 9 bases and V 4 bases, and 18 bases lay outside the gene matches. In DNA, the CDR3 is TGCGCCAGCAGCCCGAAAGGGAGGGGCCACCCGGAGGGCATTCAGTACTTC. It codes for CASSPKGRGHPEGIQYF.

The CDR3 DNA sequence: TGTGCCAGCAGTGGCGTCGGGGGACAGGGGGCGCGAGAAAAACTGTTTTTT. It codes for CASSGVGGQGAREKLFF. The V and J genes are TRBV25-1 and TRBJ1-4, with TRBD1 identical over 12 bases. Germline CDR1 MGHDK, CDR2 SYGVNS. Unmatched junction bases numbered 11, after V lost 4 bases and J lost 8 bases. This CDR3 is built from 17 residues. The full variable domain, completed using reference TRBV25-1 and TRBJ1-4, is EADIYQTPRYLVIGTGKKITLECSQTMGHDKMYWYQQDPGMELHLIHYSYGVNSTEKGDLSSESTVSRIRTEHFPLTLESARPSHTSQYLCASSGVGGQGAREKLFFGSGTQLSVL.

This chain joins TRBV5-5 and TRBJ2-1, with D unresolved. The CDR3 totals 15 residues. V was pared by 3 bases and J by 4 bases, with 14 bases between. The germline gives CDR1 SGHKS, CDR2 YYEKEE (reference sequence). In DNA form, the CDR3 reads TGTGCCAGCAGCTCACCCCTCGAAACTTACAATGAGCAGTTCTTC. Protein: CASSSPLETYNEQFF. The full variable domain, with the rest looked up from reference TRBV5-5 and TRBJ2-1, is DAGVTQSPTHLIKTRGQQVTLRCSPISGHKSVSWYQQVLGQGPQFIFQYYEKEERGRGNFPDRFSARQFPNYSSELNVNALLLGDSALYLCASSSPLETYNEQFFGPGTRLTVL.

V and J are TRBV29-1 and TRBJ2-3; tentative D call: TRBD2 (5 bases). Between the trimmed V and J ends, which lost 7 bases and 4 bases, there was a span of 12 bases. The V gene's germline CDR1 is SQVTM and CDR2 ANQGSEA. This CDR3 spans 12 amino acids. The CDR3 nucleotides read TGCAGCGCTGAGGGTTTTGCAGATACGCAGTATTTT. Translated: CSAEGFADTQYF.

The chain links TRBV6-6 to TRBJ2-2, with D perhaps TRBD1 or TRBD2 (7 bases each). V was clipped by 7 bases and J by 0 bases, with 12 bases between them. This CDR3 comprises 15 residues. CDR1 and CDR2 from the germline V gene are MNHNY and SVGAGI (reference sequence). Here the CDR3 reads CASMGGTANTGELFF. The CDR3 DNA reads as TGTGCCAGCATGGGGGGGACAGCGAACACCGGGGAGCTGTTTTTT.

The CDR3 is CSVLRQGPDEQYF. DNA of the CDR3: TGCAGCGTTCTGAGACAGGGTCCGGACGAGCAGTACTTC. The gene calls are TRBV29-1 and TRBJ2-7; 7 nucleotides align to TRBD1. CDR1 and CDR2 (germline): SQVTM, ANQGSEA. The CDR3 totals 13 residues. The V gene end was trimmed by 5 bases and the J gene end by 5 bases; junction bases not matched to a gene: 9.

V gene TRBV7-9 combines with J gene TRBJ1-4; tentative D call: TRBD1 (6 bases). The germline gives CDR1 SEHNR, CDR2 FQNEAQ (reference sequence). This CDR3 has 13 residues. Trimming left V 6 bases short and J 6 bases short, with 11 bases between. DNA of the CDR3: TGTGCCAGCAGGTCGGAGGGGGATGAAAAACTGTTTTTT. Protein product: CASRSEGDEKLFF.

The rearrangement joins TRBV15 to TRBJ2-7; TRBD2 is a possible D gene (6 bases). Germline lookup yields CDR1 LNHNV and CDR2 YYDKDF (reference sequence). The CDR3 has 13 amino acids. Trimming took off 1 base at V and 3 bases at J, with 7 bases between the two ends. The CDR3 DNA follows: TGTGCCACCAGCAGAGTGGGGGGCTACGAGCAGTACTTC. Its translation is CATSRVGGYEQYF.